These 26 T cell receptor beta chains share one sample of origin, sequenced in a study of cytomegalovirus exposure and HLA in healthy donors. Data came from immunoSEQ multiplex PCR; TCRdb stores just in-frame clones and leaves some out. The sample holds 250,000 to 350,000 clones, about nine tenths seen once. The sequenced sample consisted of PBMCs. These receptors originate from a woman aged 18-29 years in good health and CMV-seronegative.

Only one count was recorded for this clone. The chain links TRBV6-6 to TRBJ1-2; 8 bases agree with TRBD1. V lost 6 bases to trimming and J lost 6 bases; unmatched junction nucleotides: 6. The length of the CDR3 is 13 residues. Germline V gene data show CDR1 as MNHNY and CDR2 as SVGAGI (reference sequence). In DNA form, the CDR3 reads TGTGCCAGCAGGGGACAGGAAGGCGATGGCTACACCTTC. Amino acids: CASRGQEGDGYTF.

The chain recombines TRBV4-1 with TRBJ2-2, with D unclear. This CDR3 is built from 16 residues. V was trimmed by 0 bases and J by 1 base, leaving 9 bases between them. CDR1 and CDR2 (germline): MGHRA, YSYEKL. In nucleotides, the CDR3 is TGCGCCAGCAGCCAAGAGAGGCGGTTGAACACCGGGGAGCTGTTTTTT. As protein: CASSQERRLNTGELFF.

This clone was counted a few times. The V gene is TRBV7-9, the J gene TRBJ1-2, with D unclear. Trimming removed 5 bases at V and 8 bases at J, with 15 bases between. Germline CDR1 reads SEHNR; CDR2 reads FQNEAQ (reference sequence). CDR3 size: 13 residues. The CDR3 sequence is CASSPLRAWGYTF. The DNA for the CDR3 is TGTGCCAGCAGCCCCTTGAGGGCGTGGGGCTACACCTTC.

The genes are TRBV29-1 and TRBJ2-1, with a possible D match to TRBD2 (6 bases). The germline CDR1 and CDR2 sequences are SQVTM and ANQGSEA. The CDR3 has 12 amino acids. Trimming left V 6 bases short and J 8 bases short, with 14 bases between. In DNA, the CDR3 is TGCAGCGTCAGGACTAATTTCGATGAGCAGTTCTTC. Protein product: CSVRTNFDEQFF.

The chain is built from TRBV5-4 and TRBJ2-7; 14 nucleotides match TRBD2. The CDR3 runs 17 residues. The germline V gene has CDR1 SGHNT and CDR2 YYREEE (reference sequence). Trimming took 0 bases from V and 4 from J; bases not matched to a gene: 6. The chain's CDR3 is CASSLAGTSGSVYEQYF. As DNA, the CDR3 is TGTGCCAGCAGCTTGGCCGGGACTAGCGGGAGTGTATACGAGCAGTACTTC.

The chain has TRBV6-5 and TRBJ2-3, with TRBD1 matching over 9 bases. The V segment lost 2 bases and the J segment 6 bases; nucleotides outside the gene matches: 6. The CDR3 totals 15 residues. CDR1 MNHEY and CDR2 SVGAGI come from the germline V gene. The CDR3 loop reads CASSYAQGAWDTQYF. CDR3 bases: TGTGCCAGCAGTTACGCACAGGGGGCATGGGATACGCAGTATTTT.

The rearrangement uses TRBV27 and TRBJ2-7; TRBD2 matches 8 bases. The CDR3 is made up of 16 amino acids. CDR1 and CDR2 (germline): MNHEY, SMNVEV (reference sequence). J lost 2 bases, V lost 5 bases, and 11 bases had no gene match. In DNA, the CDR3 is TGTGCCAGCAGTCCCCATTCCGGGAGGGCCCCCTACGAGCAGTACTTC. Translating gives CASSPHSGRAPYEQYF.

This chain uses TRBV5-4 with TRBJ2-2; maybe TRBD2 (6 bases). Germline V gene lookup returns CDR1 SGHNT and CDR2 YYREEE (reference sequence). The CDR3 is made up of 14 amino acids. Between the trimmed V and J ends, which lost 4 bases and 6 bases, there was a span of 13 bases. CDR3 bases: TGTGCCAGCAGCCCCGGGACTCTGGCCGGGGAGCTGTTTTTT. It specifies CASSPGTLAGELFF.

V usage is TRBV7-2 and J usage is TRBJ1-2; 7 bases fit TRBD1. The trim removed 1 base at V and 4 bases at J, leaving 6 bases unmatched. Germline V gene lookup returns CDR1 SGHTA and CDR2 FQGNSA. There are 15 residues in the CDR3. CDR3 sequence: CASSLDFGQAYGYTF. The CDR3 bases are TGTGCCAGCAGCTTAGATTTCGGACAGGCCTATGGCTACACCTTC.

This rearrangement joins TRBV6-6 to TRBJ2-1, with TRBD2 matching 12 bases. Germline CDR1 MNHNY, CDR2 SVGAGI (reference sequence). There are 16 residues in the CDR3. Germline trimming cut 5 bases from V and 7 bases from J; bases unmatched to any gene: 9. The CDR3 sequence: CASSSRLAGVGNEQFF. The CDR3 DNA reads TGTGCCAGCAGTAGCAGACTAGCGGGAGTGGGGAATGAGCAGTTCTTC.

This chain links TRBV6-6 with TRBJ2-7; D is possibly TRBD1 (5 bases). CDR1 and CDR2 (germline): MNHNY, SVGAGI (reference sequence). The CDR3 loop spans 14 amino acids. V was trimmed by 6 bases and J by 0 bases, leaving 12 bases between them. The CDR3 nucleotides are TGTGCCAGCAGCTCCTCCACAGGCTCCTACGAGCAGTACTTC. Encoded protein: CASSSSTGSYEQYF.

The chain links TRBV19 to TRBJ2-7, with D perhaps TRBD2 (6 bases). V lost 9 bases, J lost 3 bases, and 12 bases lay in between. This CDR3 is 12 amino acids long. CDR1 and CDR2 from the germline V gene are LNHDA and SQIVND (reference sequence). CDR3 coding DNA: TGTGCCAGCATGGACTATAACTACGAGCAGTACTTC. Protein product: CASMDYNYEQYF.

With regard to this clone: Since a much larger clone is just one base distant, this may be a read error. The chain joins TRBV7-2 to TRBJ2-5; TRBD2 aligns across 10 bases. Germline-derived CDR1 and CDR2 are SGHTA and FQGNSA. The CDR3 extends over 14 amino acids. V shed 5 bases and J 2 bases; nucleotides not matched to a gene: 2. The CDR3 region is CASSRTSGQETQYF. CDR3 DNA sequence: TGTGCCAGCAGCCGGACTAGCGGACAAGAGACCCAGTACTTC. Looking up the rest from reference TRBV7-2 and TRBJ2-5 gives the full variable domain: GAGVSQSPSNKVTEKGKDVELRCDPISGHTALYWYRQSLGQGLEFLIYFQGNSAPDKSGLPSDRFSAERTGGSVSTLTIQRTQQEDSAVYLCASSRTSGQETQYFGPGTRLLVL.

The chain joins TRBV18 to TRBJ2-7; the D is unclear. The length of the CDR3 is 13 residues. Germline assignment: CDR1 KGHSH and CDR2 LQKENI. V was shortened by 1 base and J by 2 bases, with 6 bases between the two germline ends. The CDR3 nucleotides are TGTGCCAGCTCACCACTAGAGACCTACGAGCAGTACTTC. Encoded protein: CASSPLETYEQYF.

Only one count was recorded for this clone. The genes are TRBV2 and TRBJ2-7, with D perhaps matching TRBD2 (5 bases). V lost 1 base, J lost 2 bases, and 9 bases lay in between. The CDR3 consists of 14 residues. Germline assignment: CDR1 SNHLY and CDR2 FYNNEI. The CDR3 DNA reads TGTGCCAGCAGTGAAGGCCCCGGGGCCTACGAGCAGTACTTC. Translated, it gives CASSEGPGAYEQYF. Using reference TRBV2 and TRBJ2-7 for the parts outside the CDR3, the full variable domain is EPEVTQTPSHQVTQMGQEVILRCVPISNHLYFYWYRQILGQKVEFLVSFYNNEISEKSEIFDDQFSVERPDGSNFTLKIRSTKLEDSAMYFCASSEGPGAYEQYFGPGTRLTVT.

The CDR3 coding sequence is TGTGCCAGCTGCCCCGGGGGAGGGGTCGGCGGGGAGCTGTTTTTT. Its translation is CASCPGGGVGGELFF. The V gene is TRBV9, the J gene TRBJ2-2; 7 nucleotides line up with TRBD2. CDR1 and CDR2 from the germline V gene are SGDLS and YYNGEE. With V trimmed by 7 bases and J by 7 bases, 13 bases remained unmatched. The CDR3 contains 15 residues.

In nucleotides, the CDR3 is TGTGCCAGCAGTTATCTCGGGGAGCAGTACTTC. Translated, it gives CASSYLGEQYF. The chain combines TRBV5-4 with TRBJ2-7; D unresolved. CDR3 length equals 11 residues. CDR1 and CDR2 from the germline V gene are SGHNT and YYREEE (reference sequence). V shed 5 bases and J shed 7 bases, with 10 bases lying between them.

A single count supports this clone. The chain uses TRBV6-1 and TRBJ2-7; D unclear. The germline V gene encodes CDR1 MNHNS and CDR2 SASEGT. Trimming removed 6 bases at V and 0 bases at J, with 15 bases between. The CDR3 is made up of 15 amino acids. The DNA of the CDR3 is TGTGCCAGCAGCCAGACACCCAACCTCTCCTACGAGCAGTACTTC. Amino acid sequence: CASSQTPNLSYEQYF.

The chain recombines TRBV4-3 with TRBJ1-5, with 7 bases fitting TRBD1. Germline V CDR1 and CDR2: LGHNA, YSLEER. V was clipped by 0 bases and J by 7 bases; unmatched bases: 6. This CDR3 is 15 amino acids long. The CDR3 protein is CASSQDLTGDQPQHF. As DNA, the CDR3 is TGCGCCAGCAGCCAAGATCTTACAGGGGACCAGCCCCAGCATTTT.

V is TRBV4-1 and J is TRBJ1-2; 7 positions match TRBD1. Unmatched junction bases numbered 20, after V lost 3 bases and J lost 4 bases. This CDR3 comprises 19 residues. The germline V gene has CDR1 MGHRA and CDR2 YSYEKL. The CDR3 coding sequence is TGCGCCAGCAGCCATCAAGGGGTGGGACAGTACGGGAATTCCTATGGCTACACCTTC. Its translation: CASSHQGVGQYGNSYGYTF.

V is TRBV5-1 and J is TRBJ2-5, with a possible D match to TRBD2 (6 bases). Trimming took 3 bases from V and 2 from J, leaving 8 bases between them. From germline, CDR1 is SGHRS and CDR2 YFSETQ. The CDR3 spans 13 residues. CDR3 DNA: TGCGCCAGCAGCTGGGGGGATCAAGAGACCCAGTACTTC. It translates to CASSWGDQETQYF.

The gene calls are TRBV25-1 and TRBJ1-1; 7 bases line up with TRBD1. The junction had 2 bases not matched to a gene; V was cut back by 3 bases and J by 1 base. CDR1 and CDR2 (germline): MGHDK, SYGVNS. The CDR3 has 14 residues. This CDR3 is CASSDGQANTEAFF. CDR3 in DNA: TGTGCCAGCAGTGATGGACAGGCGAACACTGAAGCTTTCTTT. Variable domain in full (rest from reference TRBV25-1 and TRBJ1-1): EADIYQTPRYLVIGTGKKITLECSQTMGHDKMYWYQQDPGMELHLIHYSYGVNSTEKGDLSSESTVSRIRTEHFPLTLESARPSHTSQYLCASSDGQANTEAFFGQGTRLTVV.

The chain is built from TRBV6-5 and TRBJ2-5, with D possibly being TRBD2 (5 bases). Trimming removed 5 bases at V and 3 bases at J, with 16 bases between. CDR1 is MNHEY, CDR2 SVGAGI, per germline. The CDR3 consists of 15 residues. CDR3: CASSPTPGMKETQYF. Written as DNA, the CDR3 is TGTGCCAGCAGTCCCACCCCCGGGATGAAAGAGACCCAGTACTTC.

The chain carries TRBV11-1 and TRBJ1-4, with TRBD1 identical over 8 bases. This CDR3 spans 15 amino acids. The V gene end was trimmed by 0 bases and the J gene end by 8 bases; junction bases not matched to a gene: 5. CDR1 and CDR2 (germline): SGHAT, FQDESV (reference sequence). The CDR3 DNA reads TGTGCCAGCAGCTTAGCAGTTTGGACAGGGGAAAAACTGTTTTTT. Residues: CASSLAVWTGEKLFF.

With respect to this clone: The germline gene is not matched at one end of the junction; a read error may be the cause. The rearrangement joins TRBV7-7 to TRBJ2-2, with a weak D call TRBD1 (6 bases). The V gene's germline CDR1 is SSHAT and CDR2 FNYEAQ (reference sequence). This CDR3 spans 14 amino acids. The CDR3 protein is CASSPGVNTGELFF. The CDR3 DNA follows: TGTGCTAGCAGCCCAGGGGTAAACACCGGGGAGCTGTTTTTT.

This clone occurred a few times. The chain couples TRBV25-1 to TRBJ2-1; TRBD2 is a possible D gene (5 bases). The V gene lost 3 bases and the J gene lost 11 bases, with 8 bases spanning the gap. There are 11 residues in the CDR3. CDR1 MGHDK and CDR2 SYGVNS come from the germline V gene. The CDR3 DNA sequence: TGTGCCAGCAGTGACGGGAACAAGCAGTTCTTC. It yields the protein CASSDGNKQFF.